The rows below give T cell receptor beta chains drawn from one sample of a study of blood T cells in healthy people across ages. TCRdb re-called the 5' RACE reads with MiXCR, one entry per CDR3 protein. In the table there are some 1,500,000 distinct CDR3 sequences, approximately 43% of which are singletons. Sequencing was performed on blood. These TCRs come from a woman between 18 and 29 years old in good health. Both conserved end residues are part of each CDR3. D genes are given only for firm matches. Rows may omit the clone size; those that give it use once, few, many or a size class.

j_call: TRBJ2-1
v_call: TRBV7-2
d_call: TRBD1
clone_size: few
cdr3_aa: CASSPWGQGALSEQFF
cdr3_nt: TGTGCCAGCAGCCCTTGGGGACAGGGGGCCTTAAGTGAGCAGTTCTTC

j_call: TRBJ2-1
v_call: TRBV20-1
d_call: TRBD2
clone_size: few
cdr3_aa: CSAYVAGGRKHNEQFF
cdr3_nt: TGCAGTGCTTACGTAGCGGGAGGGCGAAAGCACAATGAGCAGTTCTTC

j_call: TRBJ2-7
v_call: TRBV29-1
d_call: -
clone_size: few
cdr3_aa: CSVTKGYEQYF
cdr3_nt: TGCAGCGTTACTAAGGGCTACGAGCAGTACTTC

j_call: TRBJ2-7
v_call: TRBV28
d_call: TRBD2
clone_size: -
cdr3_aa: CASSFEGRETEQYF
cdr3_nt: TGTGCCAGCAGTTTCGAGGGGCGGGAGACCGAGCAGTACTTC

j_call: TRBJ1-4
v_call: TRBV18
d_call: TRBD1
clone_size: -
cdr3_aa: CASSPGGQQHEKLFF
cdr3_nt: TGTGCCAGCTCTCCCGGGGGACAGCAGCATGAAAAACTGTTTTTT

j_call: TRBJ2-3
v_call: TRBV5-1
d_call: TRBD2
clone_size: many
cdr3_aa: CASSSGLARGADTQYF
cdr3_nt: TGCGCCAGCAGCTCCGGACTAGCGAGGGGAGCAGATACGCAGTATTTT

j_call: TRBJ2-7
v_call: TRBV7-2
d_call: TRBD2
clone_size: many
cdr3_aa: CASSLAQAGGSYEQYF
cdr3_nt: TGTGCCAGCAGCTTAGCCCAAGCGGGGGGTTCCTACGAGCAGTACTTC

j_call: TRBJ2-7
v_call: TRBV7-9
d_call: -
clone_size: few
cdr3_aa: CASSLRVDYEQYF
cdr3_nt: TGTGCCAGCAGCTTAAGGGTTGACTACGAGCAGTACTTC

j_call: TRBJ2-2
v_call: TRBV25-1
d_call: -
clone_size: few
cdr3_aa: CASRPNVAHGELFF
cdr3_nt: TGTGCCAGCAGACCAAACGTGGCACACGGGGAGCTGTTTTTT

j_call: TRBJ1-2
v_call: TRBV4-1
d_call: -
clone_size: -
cdr3_aa: CASSQDGGVSYGYTF
cdr3_nt: TGCGCCAGCAGCCAAGATGGGGGGGTCTCCTATGGCTACACCTTC

j_call: TRBJ1-1
v_call: TRBV4-1
d_call: TRBD1
clone_size: -
cdr3_aa: CASSQVIRDRGRKGEAFF
cdr3_nt: TGCGCCAGCAGCCAAGTAATTCGGGACAGGGGGCGGAAAGGTGAAGCTTTCTTT

j_call: TRBJ2-2
v_call: TRBV29-1
d_call: -
clone_size: few
cdr3_aa: CSVLRATGELFF
cdr3_nt: TGCAGCGTCCTAAGGGCCACCGGGGAGCTGTTTTTT

j_call: TRBJ2-7
v_call: TRBV5-1
d_call: TRBD1
clone_size: -
cdr3_aa: CASSLGPGTGEEQYF
cdr3_nt: TGCGCCAGCAGCTTAGGTCCCGGGACAGGGGAAGAGCAGTACTTC

j_call: TRBJ1-4
v_call: TRBV2
d_call: -
clone_size: -
cdr3_aa: CASRPETRLEKLFF
cdr3_nt: TGTGCCAGCAGGCCCGAGACAAGGCTTGAAAAACTGTTTTTT

j_call: TRBJ1-1
v_call: TRBV7-2
d_call: -
clone_size: -
cdr3_aa: CASSPALGLNTEAFF
cdr3_nt: TGTGCCAGCAGCCCCGCATTGGGTCTGAACACTGAAGCTTTCTTT

j_call: TRBJ1-2
v_call: TRBV3-1
d_call: -
clone_size: -
cdr3_aa: CAGSQEGQRSNYGYTF
cdr3_nt: TGTGCCGGCAGCCAAGAAGGTCAGCGATCTAACTATGGCTACACCTTC

j_call: TRBJ1-5
v_call: TRBV12-3/TRBV12-4
d_call: -
clone_size: -
cdr3_aa: CASSLADSSQHF
cdr3_nt: TGTGCCAGCAGTTTAGCGGACAGTTCCCAGCATTTT

j_call: TRBJ1-1
v_call: TRBV4-2
d_call: TRBD1
clone_size: -
cdr3_aa: CASSQDGQGREAFF
cdr3_nt: TGTGCCAGCAGCCAAGATGGACAGGGTCGTGAAGCTTTCTTT

j_call: TRBJ2-7
v_call: TRBV7-9
d_call: -
clone_size: -
cdr3_aa: CASSPRDPAHEQYF
cdr3_nt: TGTGCCAGCAGCCCCCGCGACCCCGCCCACGAGCAGTACTTC

j_call: TRBJ2-1
v_call: TRBV20-1
d_call: TRBD2
clone_size: -
cdr3_aa: CSASSGVTYNEQFF
cdr3_nt: TGCAGTGCTAGTAGCGGGGTTACCTACAATGAGCAGTTCTTC

j_call: TRBJ2-1
v_call: TRBV27
d_call: -
clone_size: -
cdr3_aa: CASRDGANNYNEQFF
cdr3_nt: TGTGCCAGCAGGGACGGGGCTAATAACTACAATGAGCAGTTCTTC

j_call: TRBJ2-7
v_call: TRBV2
d_call: TRBD1
clone_size: few
cdr3_aa: CASSRDSLYNEQYF
cdr3_nt: TGTGCCAGCAGCCGGGACAGCTTATACAATGAGCAGTACTTC

j_call: TRBJ2-3
v_call: TRBV9
d_call: -
clone_size: -
cdr3_aa: CASSVWGDQAGADTQYF
cdr3_nt: TGTGCCAGCAGCGTATGGGGAGACCAAGCAGGTGCAGATACGCAGTATTTT

j_call: TRBJ1-3
v_call: TRBV7-9
d_call: TRBD1
clone_size: -
cdr3_aa: CASSRTTGSISGNTIYF
cdr3_nt: TGTGCCAGCAGTCGCACGACAGGGTCGATTTCTGGAAACACCATATATTTT

j_call: TRBJ2-6
v_call: TRBV25-1
d_call: -
clone_size: -
cdr3_aa: CASSWTASGANVLTF
cdr3_nt: TGTGCCAGCAGTTGGACAGCCTCTGGGGCCAACGTCCTGACTTTC

j_call: TRBJ2-1
v_call: TRBV20-1
d_call: -
clone_size: once
cdr3_aa: CSAKGAYSYEQFF
cdr3_nt: TGCAGTGCTAAAGGGGCCTACAGCTATGAGCAGTTCTTC

j_call: TRBJ2-1
v_call: TRBV18
d_call: -
clone_size: -
cdr3_aa: CASSSQDSPQFF
cdr3_nt: TGTGCCAGCTCATCCCAGGACAGCCCGCAGTTCTTC